The clone carrying this T cell receptor (beta chain) was picked up a small number of times. The data were obtained in a study of blood T cell repertoires in COVID-19. Assay used: immunoSEQ multiplex PCR; TCRdb lists only in-frame clones, some missing. Seen here are about 220,000 clones, around 83% observed once, and the top ten hold about 3%. Germline assignment: CDR1 LNHDA and CDR2 SQIVND (reference sequence). This CDR3 contains 14 residues. V was shortened by 4 bases and J by 5 bases, with 11 bases between the two germline ends. This receptor was obtained from a man in his forties or fifties who had recovered from COVID-19. The chain recombines TRBV19 with TRBJ2-2, with D perhaps matching TRBD1 (5 bases). Sequences were obtained from peripheral blood. In DNA, the CDR3 is TGTGCCAGTAGTACAGGGAAGTATACCGGGGAGCTGTTTTTT. It specifies CASSTGKYTGELFF.